This record looks at one T cell receptor beta chain sequence and its context. This record comes from a study of control samples from healthy donors and cancer patients. Trimming removed 5 bases from V and 4 bases from J, with 7 bases in between. The CDR3 extends over 12 amino acids. Clones were sequenced by immunoSEQ multiplex PCR, and TCRdb holds only the in-frame ones, with some missing. The repertoire includes about 130,000 clones, roughly 92% of them detected once, and 4.5% to 7% sits in the top ten. This sequence originates from a man aged 18-30 years in good health. Sequenced: blood. V gene TRBV12-3 or TRBV12-4 combines with J gene TRBJ2-3, with D uncertain. This CDR3 is CASSLFSDTQYF. CDR3 DNA: TGTGCCAGCAGTCTATTCTCAGATACGCAGTATTTT.